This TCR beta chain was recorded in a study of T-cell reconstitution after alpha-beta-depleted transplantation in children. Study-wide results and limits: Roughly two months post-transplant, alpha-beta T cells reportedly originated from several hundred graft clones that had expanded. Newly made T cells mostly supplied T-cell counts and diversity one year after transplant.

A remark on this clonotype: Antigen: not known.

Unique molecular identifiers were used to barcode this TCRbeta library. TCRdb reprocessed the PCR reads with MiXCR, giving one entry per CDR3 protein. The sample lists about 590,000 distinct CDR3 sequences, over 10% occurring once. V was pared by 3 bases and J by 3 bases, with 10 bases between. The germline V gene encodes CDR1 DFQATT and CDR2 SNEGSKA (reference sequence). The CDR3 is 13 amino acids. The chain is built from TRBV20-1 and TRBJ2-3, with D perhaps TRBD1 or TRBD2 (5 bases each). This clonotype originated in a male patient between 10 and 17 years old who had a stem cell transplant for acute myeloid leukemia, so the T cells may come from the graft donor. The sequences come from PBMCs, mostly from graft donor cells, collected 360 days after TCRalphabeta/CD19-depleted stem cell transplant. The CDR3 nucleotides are TGCAGTGCTAGCGGGACGATTACAGATACGCAGTATTTT. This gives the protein CSASGTITDTQYF.